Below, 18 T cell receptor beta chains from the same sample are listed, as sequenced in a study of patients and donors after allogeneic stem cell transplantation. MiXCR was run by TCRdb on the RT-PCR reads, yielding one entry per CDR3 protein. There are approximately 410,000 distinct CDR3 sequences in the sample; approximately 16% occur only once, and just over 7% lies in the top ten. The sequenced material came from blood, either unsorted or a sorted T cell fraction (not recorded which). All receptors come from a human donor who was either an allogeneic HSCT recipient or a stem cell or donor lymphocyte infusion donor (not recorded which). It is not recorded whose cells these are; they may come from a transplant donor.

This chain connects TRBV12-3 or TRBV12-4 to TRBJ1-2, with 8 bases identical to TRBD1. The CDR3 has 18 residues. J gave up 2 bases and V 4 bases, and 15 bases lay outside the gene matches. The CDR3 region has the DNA TGTGCCAGCAGTTCCCCGCGGACAGGGAAACAAGGGAACTATGGCTACACCTTC. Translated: CASSSPRTGKQGNYGYTF.

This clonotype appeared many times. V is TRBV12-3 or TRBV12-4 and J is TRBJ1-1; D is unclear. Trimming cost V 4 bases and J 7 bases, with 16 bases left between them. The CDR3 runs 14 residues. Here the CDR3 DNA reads TGTGCCAGCAGTTCGTTCGACGGGCCTTATGAAGCTTTCTTT. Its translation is CASSSFDGPYEAFF.

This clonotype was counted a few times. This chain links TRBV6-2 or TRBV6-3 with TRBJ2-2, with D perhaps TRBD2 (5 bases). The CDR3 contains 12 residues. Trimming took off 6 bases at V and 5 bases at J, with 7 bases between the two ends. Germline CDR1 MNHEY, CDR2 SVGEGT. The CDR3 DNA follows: TGTGCCAGCAGAACTAGAACCGGGGAGCTGTTTTTT. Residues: CASRTRTGELFF.

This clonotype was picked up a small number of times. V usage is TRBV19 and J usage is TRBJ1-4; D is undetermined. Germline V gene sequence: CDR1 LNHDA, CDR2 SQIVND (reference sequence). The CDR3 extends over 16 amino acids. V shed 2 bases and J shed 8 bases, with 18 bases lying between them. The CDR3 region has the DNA TGTGCCAGTAGTATACCCCGTGACCCGGACGGAGAAAAACTGTTTTTT. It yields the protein CASSIPRDPDGEKLFF.

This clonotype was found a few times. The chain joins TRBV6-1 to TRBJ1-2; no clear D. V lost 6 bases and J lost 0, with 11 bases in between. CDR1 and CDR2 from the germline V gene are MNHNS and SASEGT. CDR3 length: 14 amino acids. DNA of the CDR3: TGTGCCAGCAGCTCCTTATTGTCTAACTATGGCTACACCTTC. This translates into CASSSLLSNYGYTF.

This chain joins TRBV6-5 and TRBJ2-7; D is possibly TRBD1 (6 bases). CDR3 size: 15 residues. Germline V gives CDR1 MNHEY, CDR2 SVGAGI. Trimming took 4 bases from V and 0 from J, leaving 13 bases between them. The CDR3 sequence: CASSLTGFSSYEQYF. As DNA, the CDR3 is TGTGCCAGCAGTTTAACAGGGTTTAGCTCCTACGAGCAGTACTTC.

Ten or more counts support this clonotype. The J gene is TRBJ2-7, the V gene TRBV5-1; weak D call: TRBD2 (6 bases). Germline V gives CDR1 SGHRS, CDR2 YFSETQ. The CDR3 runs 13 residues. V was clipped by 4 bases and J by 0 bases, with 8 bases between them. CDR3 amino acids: CASSPGDSYEQYF. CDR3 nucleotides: TGCGCCAGCAGCCCGGGGGACTCCTACGAGCAGTACTTC.

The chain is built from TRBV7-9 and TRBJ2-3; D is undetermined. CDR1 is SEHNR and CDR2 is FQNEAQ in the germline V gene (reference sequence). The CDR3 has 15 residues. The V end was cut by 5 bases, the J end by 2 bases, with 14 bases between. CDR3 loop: CASSPSYGDTDTQYF. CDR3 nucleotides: TGTGCCAGCAGCCCGTCCTATGGCGACACAGATACGCAGTATTTT.

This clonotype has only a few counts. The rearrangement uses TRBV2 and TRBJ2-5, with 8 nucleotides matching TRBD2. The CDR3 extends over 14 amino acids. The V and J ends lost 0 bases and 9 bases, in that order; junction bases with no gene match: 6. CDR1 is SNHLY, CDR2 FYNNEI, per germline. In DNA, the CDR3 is TGTGCCAGCAGTGAAGCTAGCGGGGCTTCGTCCCAGTACTTC. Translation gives CASSEASGASSQYF. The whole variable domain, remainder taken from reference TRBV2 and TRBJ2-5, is EPEVTQTPSHQVTQMGQEVILRCVPISNHLYFYWYRQILGQKVEFLVSFYNNEISEKSEIFDDQFSVERPDGSNFTLKIRSTKLEDSAMYFCASSEASGASSQYFGPGTRLLVL.

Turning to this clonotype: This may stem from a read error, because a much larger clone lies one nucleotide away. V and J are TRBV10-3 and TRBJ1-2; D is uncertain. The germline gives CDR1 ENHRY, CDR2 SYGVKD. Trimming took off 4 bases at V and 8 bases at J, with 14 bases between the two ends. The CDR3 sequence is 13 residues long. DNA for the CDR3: TGTGCCATCAGTGTGGTGCCGGAGAACGGCTACACCTTC. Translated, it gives CAISVVPENGYTF.

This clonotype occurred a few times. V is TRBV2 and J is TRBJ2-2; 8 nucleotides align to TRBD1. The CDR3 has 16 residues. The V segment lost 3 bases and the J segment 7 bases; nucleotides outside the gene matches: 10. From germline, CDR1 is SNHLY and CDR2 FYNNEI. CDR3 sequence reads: CASSEAGQAVGGELFF. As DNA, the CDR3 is TGTGCCAGCAGTGAGGCGGGACAGGCTGTTGGCGGGGAGCTGTTTTTT.

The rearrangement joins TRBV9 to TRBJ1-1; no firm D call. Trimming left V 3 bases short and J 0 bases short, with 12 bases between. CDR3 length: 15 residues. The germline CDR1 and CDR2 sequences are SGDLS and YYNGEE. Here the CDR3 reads CASSGGVNMNTEAFF. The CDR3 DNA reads TGTGCCAGCAGCGGCGGGGTAAATATGAACACTGAAGCTTTCTTT.

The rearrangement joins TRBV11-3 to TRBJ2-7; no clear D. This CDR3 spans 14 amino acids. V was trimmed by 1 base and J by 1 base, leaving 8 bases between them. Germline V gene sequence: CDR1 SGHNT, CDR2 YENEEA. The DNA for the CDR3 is TGTGCCAGCAGCTTAGGGGCCGAGTCCTACGAGCAGTACTTC. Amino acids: CASSLGAESYEQYF.

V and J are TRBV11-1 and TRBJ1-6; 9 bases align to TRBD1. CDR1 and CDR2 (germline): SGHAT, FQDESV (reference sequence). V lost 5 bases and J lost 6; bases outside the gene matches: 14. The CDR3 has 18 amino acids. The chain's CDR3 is CASSAYKGTGSGNSPLHF. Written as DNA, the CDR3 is TGTGCCAGCAGCGCGTATAAAGGGACAGGGTCTGGTAATTCACCCCTCCACTTT.

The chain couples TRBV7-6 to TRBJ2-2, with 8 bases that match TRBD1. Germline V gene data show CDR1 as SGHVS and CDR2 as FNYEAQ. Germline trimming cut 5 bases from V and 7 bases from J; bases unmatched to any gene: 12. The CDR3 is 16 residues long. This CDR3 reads CASSLIQGAQGGELFF. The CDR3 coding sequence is TGTGCCAGCAGCCTGATTCAGGGGGCGCAGGGCGGGGAGCTGTTTTTT. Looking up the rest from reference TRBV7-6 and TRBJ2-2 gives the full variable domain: GAGVSQSPRYKVTKRGQDVALRCDPISGHVSLYWYRQALGQGPEFLTYFNYEAQQDKSGLPNDRFSAERPEGSISTLTIQRTEQRDSAMYRCASSLIQGAQGGELFFGEGSRLTVL.

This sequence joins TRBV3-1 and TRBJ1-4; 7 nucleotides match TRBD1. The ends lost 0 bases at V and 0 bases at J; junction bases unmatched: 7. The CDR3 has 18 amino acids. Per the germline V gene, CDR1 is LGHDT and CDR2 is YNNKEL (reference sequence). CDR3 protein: CASSQEAGQKSTNEKLFF. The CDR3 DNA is TGTGCCAGCAGCCAAGAGGCGGGACAGAAGTCAACTAATGAAAAACTGTTTTTT.

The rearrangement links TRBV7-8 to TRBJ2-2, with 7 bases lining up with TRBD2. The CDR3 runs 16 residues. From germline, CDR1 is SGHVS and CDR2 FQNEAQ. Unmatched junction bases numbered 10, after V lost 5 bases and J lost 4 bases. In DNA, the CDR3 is TGTGCCAGCAGCGTTCACCCCCGGACTAGCACCGGGGAGCTGTTTTTT. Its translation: CASSVHPRTSTGELFF.

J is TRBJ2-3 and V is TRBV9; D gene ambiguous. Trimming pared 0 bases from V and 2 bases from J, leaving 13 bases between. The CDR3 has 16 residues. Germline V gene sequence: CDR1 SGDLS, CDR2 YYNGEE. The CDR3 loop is CASSVGASDSTDTQYF. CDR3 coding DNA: TGTGCCAGCAGCGTAGGAGCAAGCGATTCCACAGATACGCAGTATTTT.